Below, one TCR beta chain is given with its context. Its specificity is unknown. This sample was included in a study of shared clonotypes between healthy human individuals. General observations from the study: The four-donor shared clonotypes exceeded non-shared clonotypes in generation probability, with non-shared ones scoring lower.

Terminally differentiated effector memory CD45RA+ cells were left out of the naive CD8 fraction, which was CD45RO-negative and positively selected for CCR7. There are 11 residues in the CDR3. Trimming left V 4 bases short and J 8 bases short, with 9 bases between. The V gene's germline CDR1 is SQVTM and CDR2 ANQGSEA. Splitting of each subset's genomic DNA was done evenly across several immunoSEQ plates. Clones were sequenced by immunoSEQ multiplex PCR, and TCRdb holds only the in-frame ones, with some missing. The profile covers under 1 million clones, with approximately 97% appearing a single time and about 0.22% taken by the ten largest.

The chain employs TRBV29-1 and TRBJ2-1, with D unresolved. The sequence was collected from a man aged 30-40 years in good health. The sample taken for sequencing was naive CD8+ T cells sorted from blood. Here the CDR3 reads CSVVRKYEQFF. In DNA form, the CDR3 reads TGCAGCGTTGTGCGGAAATATGAGCAGTTCTTC.